The 25 T cell receptor beta chains listed next were all sequenced from one sample in a study of cytomegalovirus exposure and HLA in healthy donors. PCR used 60 Vbeta primers and 13 Jbeta primers. The data were produced by immunoSEQ multiplex PCR, yet TCRdb's version contains in-frame clones alone and is incomplete. The sample lists about 200,000 clones; roughly 85% were seen once. Sequences were obtained from PBMCs. The receptor source for this set is a woman aged 50 to 65 in good health and CMV-seronegative.

The CDR3 DNA is TGTGCCAGCAGTTCTACAGGGAGTCGAAACACCATATATTTT. This encodes CASSSTGSRNTIYF. The genes are TRBV28 and TRBJ1-3, with D possibly being TRBD1 (6 bases). Trimming took 4 bases from V and 5 from J, leaving 12 bases between them. The CDR3 is 14 amino acids. The germline CDR1 and CDR2 sequences are MDHEN and SYDVKM.

The chain recombines TRBV2 with TRBJ2-7, with TRBD1 matching over 9 bases. The CDR3 has 14 amino acids. Trimming cost V 4 bases and J 1 base; bases outside gene matches: 2. Germline CDR1 is SNHLY and CDR2 is FYNNEI. The CDR3 spells CASSGQGVSYEQYF. CDR3 bases: TGTGCCAGCAGTGGACAGGGGGTTTCCTACGAGCAGTACTTC. The complete variable domain, with remaining parts taken from reference TRBV2 and TRBJ2-7, reads EPEVTQTPSHQVTQMGQEVILRCVPISNHLYFYWYRQILGQKVEFLVSFYNNEISEKSEIFDDQFSVERPDGSNFTLKIRSTKLEDSAMYFCASSGQGVSYEQYFGPGTRLTVT.

The chain recombines TRBV5-1 with TRBJ2-2, with TRBD2 matching over 10 bases. The V segment lost 4 bases and the J segment 5 bases; nucleotides outside the gene matches: 8. Germline CDR1 reads SGHRS; CDR2 reads YFSETQ. The CDR3 length is 16 residues. The CDR3 here is CASSPTSGVGTGELFF. The DNA for the CDR3 is TGCGCCAGCAGCCCCACTAGCGGGGTGGGTACCGGGGAGCTGTTTTTT. Looking up the rest from reference TRBV5-1 and TRBJ2-2 gives the full variable domain: KAGVTQTPRYLIKTRGQQVTLSCSPISGHRSVSWYQQTPGQGLQFLFEYFSETQRNKGNFPGRFSGRQFSNSRSEMNVSTLELGDSALYLCASSPTSGVGTGELFFGEGSRLTVL.

V and J are TRBV18 and TRBJ2-2; 7 nucleotides match TRBD1. The ends lost 0 bases at V and 3 bases at J; junction bases unmatched: 4. Germline V CDR1 and CDR2: KGHSH, LQKENI. This CDR3 spans 16 amino acids. The DNA of the CDR3 is TGTGCCAGCTCACCACCTCGAGGGGGCGACACCGGGGAGCTGTTTTTT. Its protein is CASSPPRGGDTGELFF.

The chain recombines TRBV9 with TRBJ2-5; TRBD1 matches 9 bases. The CDR3 extends over 14 amino acids. The germline gives CDR1 SGDLS, CDR2 YYNGEE. V lost 7 bases, J lost 4 bases, and 8 bases stayed unmatched. In DNA form, the CDR3 reads TGTGCCAGCCAACGAGGACAGGGGAGAGAGACCCAGTACTTC. It translates to CASQRGQGRETQYF.

The rearrangement links TRBV4-3 to TRBJ2-5, with D possibly being TRBD2 (7 bases). CDR1 is LGHNA, CDR2 YSLEER, per germline. The CDR3 length is 15 residues. V lost 2 bases and J lost 5, with 15 bases in between. CDR3 coding DNA: TGCGCCAGCAGCCAAAACAGGGCCGGGGGGGAGACCCAGTACTTC. It encodes CASSQNRAGGETQYF.

The chain links TRBV6-1 to TRBJ2-5; D is uncertain. CDR1 is MNHNS, CDR2 SASEGT, per germline. The CDR3 has 14 amino acids. V was shortened by 0 bases and J by 4 bases, with 9 bases between the two germline ends. Written as DNA, the CDR3 is TGTGCCAGCAGTGAAGCGTGGGCAATAGAGACCCAGTACTTC. Protein sequence: CASSEAWAIETQYF.

The chain has TRBV15 and TRBJ2-1; a weak D match, TRBD2 (6 bases). This CDR3 contains 14 residues. The V and J ends lost 0 bases and 9 bases respectively, with 12 bases between them. CDR1 LNHNV and CDR2 YYDKDF come from the germline V gene (reference sequence). CDR3 coding DNA: TGTGCCACCAGCAGAGATTTGCGGGACCGTGAGCAGTTCTTC. Translating gives CATSRDLRDREQFF.

The chain combines TRBV30 with TRBJ2-1, with TRBD2 matching over 9 bases. This CDR3 is built from 13 residues. CDR1 and CDR2 from the germline V gene are GTSNPN and SVGIG (reference sequence). V was clipped by 2 bases and J by 8 bases; unmatched bases: 4. The CDR3 sequence: CAWSLAGMDEQFF. The CDR3 region has the DNA TGTGCCTGGAGTCTAGCGGGGATGGATGAGCAGTTCTTC.

Notes on this clone: At one end the junction does not follow the germline gene, possibly because of a read error. The rearrangement uses TRBV28 and TRBJ1-5, with TRBD1 matching over 7 bases. This CDR3 is built from 14 residues. Germline-derived CDR1 and CDR2 are MDHEN and SYDVKM. The CDR3 region is CASQGVGGNQPQHF. The CDR3 DNA reads TGTGCCAGCCAGGGGGTAGGGGGCAACCAGCCCCAGCATTTT.

The chain couples TRBV9 to TRBJ2-1; TRBD1 might be the D (7 bases). V lost 4 bases, J lost 6 bases, and 14 bases lay in between. The CDR3 extends over 14 amino acids. Germline values: CDR1 SGDLS, CDR2 YYNGEE. The CDR3 loop reads CASSPGGPANEQFF. In nucleotides, the CDR3 is TGTGCCAGCAGCCCAGGGGGGCCCGCCAATGAGCAGTTCTTC. The whole variable domain, filled in from reference TRBV9 and TRBJ2-1, reads DSGVTQTPKHLITATGQRVTLRCSPRSGDLSVYWYQQSLDQGLQFLIQYYNGEERAKGNILERFSAQQFPDLHSELNLSSLELGDSALYFCASSPGGPANEQFFGPGTRLTVL.

The chain uses TRBV6-1 and TRBJ1-1; no firm D call. Germline V gene lookup returns CDR1 MNHNS and CDR2 SASEGT. V dropped 6 bases and J dropped 5 bases, with 7 bases sitting between them. This CDR3 spans 11 amino acids. CDR3 DNA: TGTGCCAGCAGAGGCGGGACTGAAGCTTTCTTT. Translation gives CASRGGTEAFF.

CDR3 loop: CASSPGTGGRETQYF. DNA for the CDR3: TGTGCCAGCAGTCCCGGGACAGGGGGTCGGGAGACCCAGTACTTC. V and J are TRBV2 and TRBJ2-5; TRBD1 agrees at 11 bases. The CDR3 covers 15 residues. The V segment lost 5 bases and the J segment 5 bases; nucleotides outside the gene matches: 7. Germline V gene data show CDR1 as SNHLY and CDR2 as FYNNEI. The full variable domain, with the rest looked up from reference TRBV2 and TRBJ2-5, is EPEVTQTPSHQVTQMGQEVILRCVPISNHLYFYWYRQILGQKVEFLVSFYNNEISEKSEIFDDQFSVERPDGSNFTLKIRSTKLEDSAMYFCASSPGTGGRETQYFGPGTRLLVL.

The V gene is TRBV7-9, the J gene TRBJ1-1; 8 bases fit TRBD1. CDR3 size: 17 residues. The V segment lost 5 bases and the J segment 7 bases; nucleotides outside the gene matches: 18. The V gene's germline CDR1 is SEHNR and CDR2 FQNEAQ (reference sequence). This CDR3 reads CASSRDGWGRGPGEAFF. DNA of the CDR3: TGTGCCAGCAGCCGCGATGGGTGGGGCAGGGGGCCGGGTGAAGCTTTCTTT.

The J gene is TRBJ1-2, the V gene TRBV30; 7 nucleotides agree with TRBD1. The J segment lost 5 bases and the V segment lost 3 bases, leaving 9 bases of the junction unmatched. CDR1 and CDR2 (germline): GTSNPN, SVGIG (reference sequence). This CDR3 has 14 residues. CDR3 DNA sequence: TGTGCCTGGAGGCCGACAGGGTCACGGTATGGCTACACCTTC. This gives the protein CAWRPTGSRYGYTF.

The chain joins TRBV14 to TRBJ2-1, with 8 bases matching TRBD1. Trimming cost V 0 bases and J 6 bases; bases outside gene matches: 10. CDR1 is SGHDN, CDR2 FVKESK, per germline. This CDR3 is built from 17 residues. The chain's CDR3 is CASSQDLYRGALNEQFF. The CDR3 DNA reads as TGTGCCAGCAGCCAAGATCTTTACAGGGGGGCCCTCAATGAGCAGTTCTTC.

The rearrangement uses TRBV27 and TRBJ1-1; D ambiguous. This CDR3 contains 14 residues. Germline V gene lookup returns CDR1 MNHEY and CDR2 SMNVEV (reference sequence). V lost 3 bases and J lost 1, with 9 bases in between. CDR3: CASSFRETNTEAFF. Here the CDR3 DNA reads TGTGCCAGCAGTTTTAGGGAGACGAACACTGAAGCTTTCTTT.

This clone was seen only a few times. The chain joins TRBV27 to TRBJ2-7; TRBD1 matches at 8 bases. From germline, CDR1 is MNHEY and CDR2 SMNVEV (reference sequence). The CDR3 covers 15 residues. V lost 0 bases and J lost 6; bases outside the gene matches: 7. CDR3 amino acids: CASSLSRTGIVEQYF. The CDR3 DNA reads TGTGCCAGCAGTTTATCCCGGACAGGGATCGTCGAGCAGTACTTC.

CDR3 bases: TGTGCCAGCAGCTTGGACAGGGGCTCATACAATGAGCAGTTCTTC. Its translation: CASSLDRGSYNEQFF. J is TRBJ2-1 and V is TRBV7-9, with 9 positions matching TRBD1. CDR3 length equals 15 residues. The V segment lost 3 bases and the J segment 4 bases; nucleotides outside the gene matches: 4. Germline lookup yields CDR1 SEHNR and CDR2 FQNEAQ (reference sequence).

The rearrangement uses TRBV6-6 and TRBJ1-2; TRBD1 is a possible D gene (5 bases). Trimming left V 5 bases short and J 10 bases short, with 11 bases between. CDR1 is MNHNY and CDR2 is SVGAGI in the germline V gene (reference sequence). The CDR3 is 11 amino acids. The CDR3 spells CASSPGYVYTF. CDR3 in DNA: TGTGCCAGCAGTCCAGGGTACGTCTACACCTTC.

The genes are TRBV28 and TRBJ1-5; 9 positions agree with TRBD1. Germline lookup yields CDR1 MDHEN and CDR2 SYDVKM. The length of the CDR3 is 15 residues. V dropped 3 bases and J dropped 1; count of bases not matched to a gene: 1. The CDR3 protein is CASSFGQGSNQPQHF. CDR3 coding DNA: TGTGCCAGCAGTTTCGGACAGGGGAGCAATCAGCCCCAGCATTTT.

V and J are TRBV18 and TRBJ2-7; a weak D match, TRBD1 (6 bases). Trimming removed 6 bases at V and 6 bases at J, with 18 bases between. The CDR3 loop spans 14 amino acids. The germline gives CDR1 KGHSH, CDR2 LQKENI. The CDR3 loop is CASSPVQGYFEQYF. Here the CDR3 DNA reads TGTGCCAGCTCCCCGGTCCAGGGGTATTTCGAGCAGTACTTC.

This chain links TRBV4-1 with TRBJ2-2, with 10 bases matching TRBD1. This CDR3 has 18 amino acids. The germline V gene encodes CDR1 MGHRA and CDR2 YSYEKL. V shed 3 bases and J 0 bases; nucleotides not matched to a gene: 7. CDR3 in amino acids: CASSQRTGGITNTGELFF. As DNA, the CDR3 is TGCGCCAGCAGCCAGAGGACAGGGGGGATCACGAACACCGGGGAGCTGTTTTTT.

The chain links TRBV27 to TRBJ1-1; no clear D. Per the germline V gene, CDR1 is MNHEY and CDR2 is SMNVEV (reference sequence). V lost 7 bases, J lost 5 bases, and 8 bases lay in between. This CDR3 comprises 11 residues. The CDR3, as DNA: TGTGCCAGCATCCGGTGGACTGAAGCTTTCTTT. As protein: CASIRWTEAFF.

The chain combines TRBV6-6 with TRBJ1-2; 8 bases agree with TRBD1. There are 13 residues in the CDR3. V lost 2 bases to trimming and J lost 7 bases; unmatched junction nucleotides: 3. From germline, CDR1 is MNHNY and CDR2 SVGAGI (reference sequence). Here the CDR3 reads CASSYSGQGGYTF. In DNA, the CDR3 is TGTGCCAGCAGTTACAGCGGACAGGGTGGCTACACCTTC.